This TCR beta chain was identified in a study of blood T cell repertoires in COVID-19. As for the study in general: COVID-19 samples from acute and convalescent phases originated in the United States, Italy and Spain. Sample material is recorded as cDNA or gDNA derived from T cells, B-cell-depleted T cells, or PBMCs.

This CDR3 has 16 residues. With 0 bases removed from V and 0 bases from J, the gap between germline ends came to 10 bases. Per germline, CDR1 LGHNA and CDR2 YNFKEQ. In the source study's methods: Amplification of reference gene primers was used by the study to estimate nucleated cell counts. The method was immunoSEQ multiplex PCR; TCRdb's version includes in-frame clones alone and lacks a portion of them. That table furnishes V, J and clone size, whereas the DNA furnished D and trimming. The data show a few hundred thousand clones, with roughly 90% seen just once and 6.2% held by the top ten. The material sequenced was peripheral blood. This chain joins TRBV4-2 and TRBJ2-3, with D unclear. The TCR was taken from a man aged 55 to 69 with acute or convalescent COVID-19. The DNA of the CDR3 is TGTGCCAGCAGCCAAGATCTACGGTCTAGCACAGATACGCAGTATTTT. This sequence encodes CASSQDLRSSTDTQYF.